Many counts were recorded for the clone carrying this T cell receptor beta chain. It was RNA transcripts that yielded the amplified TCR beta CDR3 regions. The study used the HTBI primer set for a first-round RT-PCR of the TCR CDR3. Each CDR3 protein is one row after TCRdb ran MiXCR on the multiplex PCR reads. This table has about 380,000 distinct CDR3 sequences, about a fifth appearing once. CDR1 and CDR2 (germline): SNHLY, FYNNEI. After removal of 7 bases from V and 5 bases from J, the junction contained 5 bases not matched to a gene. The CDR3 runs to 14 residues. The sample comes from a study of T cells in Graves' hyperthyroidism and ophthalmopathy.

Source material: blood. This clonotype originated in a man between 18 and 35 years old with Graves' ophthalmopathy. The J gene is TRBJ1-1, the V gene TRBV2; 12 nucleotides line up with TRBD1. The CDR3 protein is CASTGQGAGTEAFF. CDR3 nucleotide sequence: TGTGCCAGCACGGGACAGGGGGCAGGAACTGAAGCTTTCTTT.